Sequencing of this T cell receptor beta chain was carried out in a study of cytomegalovirus exposure and HLA in healthy donors (dated by TCRdb to the late 2010s). At the level of the whole study: An earlier analysis of some 550 of the donors reported approximately 270 Gb of sequence data and around 120 million unique TCR beta sequences from about 200 million T cells. Roughly 300 gigabases of sequencing data and tens of millions of unique TCR sequences were included in an early release covering about 620 HLA-typed donors. The genetic ancestry cluster associated with self-reported Caucasian donors included approximately 85% of the 398 genotyped donors. The study aimed to test whether cataloging public T cell receptors could reveal signatures of past pathogen exposure. The study used immunosequencing to profile the T cell repertoires of 600 to 850 subjects and linked those repertoires to cytomegalovirus serostatus. Besides the first cohort of about 730 subjects, a separate validation cohort made up of 120 different subjects was used. High-throughput TCR immunosequencing, statistical association of individual TCRs with disease status, and machine learning were combined to predict cytomegalovirus infection status. In a later analysis, previously published TCR beta repertoires from about 670 donors were re-analyzed and high-resolution HLA genotyping was added so that TCR occurrence patterns could be studied. Rather than drawing on any new phenotypic data, the later analysis identified candidate immune exposures from TCR beta sequences and the way those sequences occurred across donors. An earlier analysis of roughly 580 of the donors used high-throughput TCR beta sequencing to judge whether each TCR beta V gene segment behaved as functional or pseudogenic. Donor age, sex, ethnicity and CMV serostatus were compiled together with the repertoire data. In a later genetic analysis, genome-wide SNP genotypes for 398 of the 666 donors were used, and that subset was treated as a discovery cohort. All discovery cohort repertoires had been generated using a single sequencing platform. Both class I and class II loci were covered by HLA typing, at four-digit resolution. Typing coverage varied by locus: roughly 629-640 donors for A, B, C, DRB1 and DQB1; about 520 for DQA1; nearly 610 for DPA1; under 490 for DPB1. Roughly five DR-DQ haplotypes were handled as single units for association and clustering, since linkage in the cohort was strong. On average, around 200,000 unique TCR beta nucleotide sequences were sequenced per donor among a few hundred genotyped donors of the cohort, with about 17% of those sequences being non-productive.

The investigation overall reported the following: In both the original and validation cohorts, the classifier was reported to diagnose cytomegalovirus status with high specificity and sensitivity. In a later analysis, HLA-associated TCR beta chains showed more clonal expansion and lower generation probabilities than non-associated chains that were equally common. According to a later genetic analysis, donors in an Asian-associated ancestry cluster had fewer N-insertions in productive TCRs than the roughly 670-donor mean. The study listed approximately 160 TCR beta chains as associated with cytomegalovirus. The authors suggested that the approach could potentially be generalized to other disease states and immunological phenotypes. The only immune exposure information available for the cohort was CMV serostatus. According to a later analysis, parvovirus B19, influenza, CMV and Epstein-Barr virus appeared linked to several top co-occurrence clusters. Correlated functional status among segregating V segments might reflect linkage disequilibrium, but an unknown experimental factor could not be ruled out. A later genetic analysis associated a missense DCLRE1C variant with V-gene and J-gene trimming of TCR beta chains, and an independent cohort replicated the association. Most TCR sequences were observed very rarely across donors, whereas some public TCRs were present in many individuals. A further reported finding was that TCR beta sequences accurately predicted the HLA-A and HLA-B alleles for most subjects in the first cohort. Broadly in line with IMGT annotations, most TCR beta V segments showed up in productive rearrangements about 87% or about 30% of the time in an earlier analysis of around 550 of the donors. In vitro tests confirmed that a few of the cytomegalovirus-associated TCR beta chains recognize cytomegalovirus antigens. Some IMGT-functional V segments, including TRBV6-2 and TRBV6-3, could not be told apart with the 87-base-pair reads, so those segments were excluded. A later analysis associated some 17,000 TCR beta sequences with specific HLA alleles at a false discovery rate of 0.05. Some 16 rarely observed V segments, including chromosome 9 orphons, were excluded from the earlier analysis of several hundred of the donors because counts were too low. The sequencing pipeline was judged likely to have produced a cluster of highly shared sequence variants as a technical artifact. Because some donors lacked HLA typing at each locus, the association tests relied only on the typed subset. Only TCR beta chains were sequenced in this cohort, and the absence of alpha or paired-chain data limited detectable features. Most CMV-associated TCR beta chains appeared to be HLA-restricted in a later analysis, and the HLA associations seemed to be driven largely by CMV exposure. A later analysis found that TCR association rates varied across HLA loci, with DRB1 alleles showing the most associated TCRs and HLA-C alleles the fewest. Assigning TCR associations to individual alleles was difficult when HLA alleles, especially DR and DQ, strongly co-occurred. Roughly uniform sequencing depth across donors was assumed in presence/absence analyses, although this assumption may not hold.

Libraries were prepared through the immunoSEQ multiplex PCR assay. For the multiplex PCR, a mixture combining 60 forward primers for TCR Vbeta segments and 13 reverse primers for TCR Jbeta segments was used. The CDR3 region of rearranged TCR beta genes was amplified from genomic DNA by a multiplex PCR assay. Amplified TCR beta libraries were sequenced as 87-base-pair reads on the Illumina HiSeq System. The study's processing was this. In a later analysis, tens of millions of unique TCR beta chains were counted across the 500 to 850 repertoires, and about 9.9 million of these chains were shared by at least two donors. A nearest-neighbor algorithm error-corrected the raw reads and collapsed the reads into unique sequences, merging closely related sequences to remove PCR and sequencing errors. CDR3 sequences were aligned to IMGT reference sequences to assign V, D and J gene segments. For a sequence to be retained, a match of at least six nucleotides to both a V gene segment and a J gene segment was required. Rearrangements were classified as productive when the CDR3 lacked stop codons and remained in frame with V and J, and all other rearrangements were classified as non-productive. CDR3 was defined by IMGT convention, running from the second conserved V-encoded cysteine to the conserved J-encoded phenylalanine. In an earlier analysis of around 600 of the donors, sequences lacking an unambiguous match to a single V gene segment were excluded. In an earlier analysis of approximately 550 of the donors, V segments were called functional above 56.7% productive rearrangements and were called segregating when the between-donor standard deviation exceeded 5%. A statistical classification framework was built to diagnose cytomegalovirus status from the catalog of TCR beta chain sequences. V and J gene assignment, in a later analysis, came from comparing TCR nucleotide sequences with IMGT/GENE-DB human TR gene sequences. In a later analysis, CDR3 sequences and most-parsimonious VDJ recombination scenarios were assigned using the TCRdist pipeline. In a later analysis, every TCR beta chain was defined by the combination of its CDR3 amino acid sequence and its V-gene family, and reads without a unique V-gene family were dropped. A later analysis removed 550 to 650 highly shared, low-generation-probability nucleotide sequences to deal with suspected cross-contamination and a sequencing artifact. In a later analysis, a clonal expansion index for each public chain was calculated from normalized within-repertoire ranks of inferred template counts. Generation probabilities in a later analysis came from a VDJ recombination model fitted to out-of-frame rearrangements, and those results were checked against IGoR. In a later analysis, TCR-TCR, TCR-HLA and TCR-CMV co-occurrence was scored with hypergeometric tests, and a repertoire-size bias correction was applied to TCR pairs. To estimate false discovery rates, a later analysis permuted the HLA or CMV assignments 20 times. In a later analysis, co-occurring TCRs were grouped with DBSCAN, and TCRdist sequence similarity was added when clustering was performed within HLA-allele-positive subsets. Repertoires with fewer than 30,000 or more than 120,000 public chains were left out of co-occurrence clustering, as were several repertoires with anomalous nucleotide sharing. TCRdb obtained this table from immuneACCESS and retained in-frame rearrangements with V and J assigned. These tables miss some clones; where compared with another copy, unresolved V genes account for less than half of the shortfall, and the remainder is unexplained. Clone size and V and J calls were adopted from that table, with D and trimming inferred from the DNA. Within this sample are 150,000 or so clones, with 65% to 75% of them counted one time only. Roughly 2.8% of the sample comes from the top ten.

In total, fewer than 750 healthy bone marrow donors made up the cohort. At the time of sampling, all cohort members were nominally healthy, though unrecorded immune exposures were likely present. The donor was CMV seronegative and was included in the group of 352 seronegative cohort members. A peripheral blood sample was provided by each donor, and peripheral blood mononuclear cells were used for TCR beta sequencing. The Qiagen DNeasy Blood Extraction Kit was used to extract genomic DNA from the blood cell samples. This clone was observed a handful of times. No antigen is known for it. No base-level quality is on record; no much larger clone is a single base apart. The germline V gene sets CDR1 to SGHRS and CDR2 to YFSETQ. Compared with germline, V lacks 4 bases and J lacks 4 bases; bases without a gene match: 7. The CDR3 spans 15 residues, from the cysteine through the phenylalanine. Only the CDR3 portion is preserved as DNA: 45 bases, with reading frame beginning at the first base.

Sequencing was performed on PBMCs. The sequence derives from a young man in good health and CMV-seronegative. The chain is encoded by TRBV5-1 joined to TRBJ2-2; TRBD1 aligns with 7 central bases. The nucleotides read TGCGCCAGCAGCCGTGAGGGGGCCACCACCGGGGAGCTGTTTTTT. The encoded protein is CASSREGATTGELFF. The entire variable domain, with the stretches around the CDR3 drawn from the reference TRBV5-1 and TRBJ2-2 proteins, is KAGVTQTPRYLIKTRGQQVTLSCSPISGHRSVSWYQQTPGQGLQFLFEYFSETQRNKGNFPGRFSGRQFSNSRSEMNVSTLELGDSALYLCASSREGATTGELFFGEGSRLTVL.